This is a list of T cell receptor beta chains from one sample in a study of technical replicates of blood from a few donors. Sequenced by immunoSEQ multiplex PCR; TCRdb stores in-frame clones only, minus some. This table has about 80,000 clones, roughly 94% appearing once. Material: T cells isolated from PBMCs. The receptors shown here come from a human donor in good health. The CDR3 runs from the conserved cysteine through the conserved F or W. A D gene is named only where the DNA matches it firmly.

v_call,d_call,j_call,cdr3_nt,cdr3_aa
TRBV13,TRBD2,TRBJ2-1,TGTGCCAGCAGCACCACGGGACTAGCGGATTACAATGAGCAGTTCTTC,CASSTTGLADYNEQFF
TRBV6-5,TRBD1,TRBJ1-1,TGTGCCAGCAGTTACGGCTGGGACAGGGGTTCCACTGAAGCTTTCTTT,CASSYGWDRGSTEAFF
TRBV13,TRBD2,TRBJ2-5,TGTGCCAGCAGCCCTCTAAGACTAGCGGGTCGCGTAGAGACCCAGTACTTC,CASSPLRLAGRVETQYF
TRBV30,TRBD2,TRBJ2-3,TGTGCCTGGAGTGGGGTAGCGGGAGCAGCAGATACGCAGTATTTT,CAWSGVAGAADTQYF
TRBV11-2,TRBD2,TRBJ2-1,TGTGCCAGCAGCCCGCGTGGGCTAGCGGGAGCATACAATGAGCAGTTCTTC,CASSPRGLAGAYNEQFF
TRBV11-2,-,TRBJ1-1,TGTGCCAGCAGCTCGGGCTCGCGGGACGGAGTCTATGAAGCTTTCTTT,CASSSGSRDGVYEAFF
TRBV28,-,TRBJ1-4,TGTGCCAGCAGTCTTCCTAGGACAAGCACTAATGAAAAACTGTTTTTT,CASSLPRTSTNEKLFF
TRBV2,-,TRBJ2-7,TGTGCCAGCAGTTCCCCCCTCGGAGCCTACGAGCAGTACTTC,CASSSPLGAYEQYF
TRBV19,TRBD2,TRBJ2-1,TGTGCCAGTAGTATAGCGGGAGGCCCCCTGCGTGGTGAGCAGTTCTTC,CASSIAGGPLRGEQFF
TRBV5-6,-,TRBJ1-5,TGTGCCAGCAGCTTGGGTCTGACAGGCAATCAGCCCCAGCATTTT,CASSLGLTGNQPQHF
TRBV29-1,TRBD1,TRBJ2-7,TGCAGCGTTGGACAGGGGGACTACGAGCAGTACTTC,CSVGQGDYEQYF
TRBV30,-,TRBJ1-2,TGTGCCTGGAGTAGGGGTGATAACTATGGCTACACCTTC,CAWSRGDNYGYTF
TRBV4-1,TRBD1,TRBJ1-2,TGCGCCAGCAGCCAAGGCGGTTCTCGGACAGGGGCCTATGGCTACACCTTC,CASSQGGSRTGAYGYTF
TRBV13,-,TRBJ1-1,TGTGCCAGCAGCTTAGTGCGGATGAACACTGAAGCTTTCTTT,CASSLVRMNTEAFF
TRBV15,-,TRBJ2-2,TGTGCCACCAGATTACTTAACACCGGGGAGCTGTTTTTT,CATRLLNTGELFF
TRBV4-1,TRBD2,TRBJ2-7,TGCGCCAGCAGCCAAAGACTAGCGGGAGGCGAAATCTACGAGCAGTACTTC,CASSQRLAGGEIYEQYF
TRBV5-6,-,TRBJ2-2,TGTGCCAGCATCCAGGGAAACACCGGGGAGCTGTTTTTT,CASIQGNTGELFF